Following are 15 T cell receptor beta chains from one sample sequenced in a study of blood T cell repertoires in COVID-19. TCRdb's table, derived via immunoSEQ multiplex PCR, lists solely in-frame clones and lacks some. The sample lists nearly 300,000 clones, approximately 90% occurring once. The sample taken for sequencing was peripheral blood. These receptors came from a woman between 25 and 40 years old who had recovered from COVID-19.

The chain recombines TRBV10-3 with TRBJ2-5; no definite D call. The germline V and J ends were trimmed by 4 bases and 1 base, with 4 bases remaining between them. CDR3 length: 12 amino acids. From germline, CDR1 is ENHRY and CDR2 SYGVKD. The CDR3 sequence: CAISGSQETQYF. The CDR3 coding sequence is TGTGCCATCAGTGGCAGCCAAGAGACCCAGTACTTC.

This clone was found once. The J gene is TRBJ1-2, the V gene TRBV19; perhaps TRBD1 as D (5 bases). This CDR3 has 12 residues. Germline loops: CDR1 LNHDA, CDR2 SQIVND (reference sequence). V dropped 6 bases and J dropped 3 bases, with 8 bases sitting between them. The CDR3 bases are TGTGCCAGTAGGGGCAGGGACTATGGCTACACCTTC. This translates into CASRGRDYGYTF.

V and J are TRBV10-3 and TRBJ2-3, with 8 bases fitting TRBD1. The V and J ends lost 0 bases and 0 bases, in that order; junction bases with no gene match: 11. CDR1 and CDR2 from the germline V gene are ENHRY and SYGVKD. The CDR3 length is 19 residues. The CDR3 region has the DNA TGTGCCATCAGTGAGTCGACTCTAGGGACAGGACCTAGCACAGATACGCAGTATTTT. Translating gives CAISESTLGTGPSTDTQYF.

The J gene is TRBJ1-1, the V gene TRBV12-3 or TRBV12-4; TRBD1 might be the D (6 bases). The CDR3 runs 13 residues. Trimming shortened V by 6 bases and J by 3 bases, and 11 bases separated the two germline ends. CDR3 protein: CASRWGRDTEAFF. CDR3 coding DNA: TGTGCCAGCAGATGGGGGCGCGACACTGAAGCTTTCTTT.

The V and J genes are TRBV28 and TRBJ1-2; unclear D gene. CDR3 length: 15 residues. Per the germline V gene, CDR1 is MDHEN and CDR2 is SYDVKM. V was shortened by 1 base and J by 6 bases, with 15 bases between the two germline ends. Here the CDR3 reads CASSLLIEGLHGYTF. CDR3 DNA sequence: TGTGCCAGCAGTTTATTGATTGAGGGTTTGCATGGCTACACCTTC.

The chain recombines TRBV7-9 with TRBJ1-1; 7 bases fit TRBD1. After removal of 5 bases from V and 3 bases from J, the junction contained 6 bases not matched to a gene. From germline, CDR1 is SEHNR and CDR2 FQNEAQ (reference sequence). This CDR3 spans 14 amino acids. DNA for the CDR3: TGTGCCAGCAGCCCCAAGGGGGCTGACACTGAAGCTTTCTTT. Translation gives CASSPKGADTEAFF.

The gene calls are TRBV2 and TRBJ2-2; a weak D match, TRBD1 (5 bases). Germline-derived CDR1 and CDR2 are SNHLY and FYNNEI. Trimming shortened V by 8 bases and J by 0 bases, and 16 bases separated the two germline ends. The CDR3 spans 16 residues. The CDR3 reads CASLDRLLANTGELFF. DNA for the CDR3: TGTGCCAGCTTAGACAGACTCCTAGCGAACACCGGGGAGCTGTTTTTT.

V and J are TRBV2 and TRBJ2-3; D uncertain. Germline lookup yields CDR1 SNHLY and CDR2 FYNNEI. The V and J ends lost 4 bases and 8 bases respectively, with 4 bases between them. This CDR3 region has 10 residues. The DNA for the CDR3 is TGTGCCAGCAGTGGCGGTACGCAGTATTTT. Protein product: CASSGGTQYF. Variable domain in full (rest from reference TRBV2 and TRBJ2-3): EPEVTQTPSHQVTQMGQEVILRCVPISNHLYFYWYRQILGQKVEFLVSFYNNEISEKSEIFDDQFSVERPDGSNFTLKIRSTKLEDSAMYFCASSGGTQYFGPGTRLTVL.

CDR3 in DNA: TGTGCCAGCAGCTTTTCGACAGGGACTTCACCCCTCCACTTT. Residues: CASSFSTGTSPLHF. The chain couples TRBV7-9 to TRBJ1-6; TRBD1 matches 7 bases. The CDR3 totals 14 residues. CDR1 and CDR2 (germline): SEHNR, FQNEAQ (reference sequence). V lost 3 bases, J lost 9 bases, and 5 bases stayed unmatched.

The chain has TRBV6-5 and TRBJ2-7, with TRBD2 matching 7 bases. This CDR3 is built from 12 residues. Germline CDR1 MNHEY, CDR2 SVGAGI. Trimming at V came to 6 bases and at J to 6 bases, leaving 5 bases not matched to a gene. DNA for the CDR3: TGTGCCAGCAGAACGGGGAGGGGCGAGCAGTACTTC. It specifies CASRTGRGEQYF.

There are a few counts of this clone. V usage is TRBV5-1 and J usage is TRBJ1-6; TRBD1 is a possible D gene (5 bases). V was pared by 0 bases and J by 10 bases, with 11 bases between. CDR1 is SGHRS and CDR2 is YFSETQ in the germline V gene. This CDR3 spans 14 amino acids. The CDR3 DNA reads TGCGCCAGCAGCTTGGGAGCCGCAGGGTCACCCCTCCACTTT. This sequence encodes CASSLGAAGSPLHF.

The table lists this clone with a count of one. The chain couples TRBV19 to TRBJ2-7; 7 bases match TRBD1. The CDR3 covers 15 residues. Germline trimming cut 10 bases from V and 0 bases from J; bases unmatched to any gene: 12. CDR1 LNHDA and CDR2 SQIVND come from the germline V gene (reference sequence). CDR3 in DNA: TGTGCCACCGCGTGGTCCGGGACAGACTCCTACGAGCAGTACTTC. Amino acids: CATAWSGTDSYEQYF.

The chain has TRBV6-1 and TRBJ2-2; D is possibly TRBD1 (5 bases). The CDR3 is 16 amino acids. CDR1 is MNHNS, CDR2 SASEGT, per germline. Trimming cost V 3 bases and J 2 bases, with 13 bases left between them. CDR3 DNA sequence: TGTGCCAGCAGTGACCCCTCCGACAGTAACACCGGGGAGCTGTTTTTT. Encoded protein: CASSDPSDSNTGELFF.

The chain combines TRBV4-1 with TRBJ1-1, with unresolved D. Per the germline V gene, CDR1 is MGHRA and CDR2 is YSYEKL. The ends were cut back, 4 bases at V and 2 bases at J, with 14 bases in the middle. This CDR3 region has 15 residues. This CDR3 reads CASSPTQQSNTEAFF. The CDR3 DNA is TGCGCCAGCAGCCCCACACAGCAATCTAACACTGAAGCTTTCTTT.

The CDR3: CASSNRVTNEKLFF. CDR3 in DNA: TGTGCCAGCAGTAACAGGGTAACTAATGAAAAACTGTTTTTT. The genes are TRBV27 and TRBJ1-4; weak D call: TRBD1 (6 bases). V dropped 5 bases and J dropped 1 base, with 8 bases sitting between them. Looked up from germline, CDR1 is MNHEY and CDR2 is SMNVEV (reference sequence). The CDR3 is 14 amino acids.